This T cell receptor beta chain was sequenced during a study of regulatory T cells in long-lasting Graves disease. The sample's time point: newly diagnosed GD, antithyroid drugs for less than 3 months. The authors made the TCR library using RNA they extracted from PBMCs. This clonotype was counted at least ten times. Construction of TCR beta libraries relied on iRepertoire HTBI primers and on Arm-PCR targeting CDR3 regions. TCRdb reprocessed the multiplex PCR reads via MiXCR and lists one record per CDR3 protein. The repertoire holds about 470,000 distinct CDR3 sequences, with 16% as singletons. Germline lookup yields CDR1 SGHTA and CDR2 FQGTGA. This CDR3 region has 15 residues. Between the trimmed V and J ends, which lost 1 base and 7 bases, there was a span of 14 bases. This same sample was also part of a study on T cells in Graves' hyperthyroidism and ophthalmopathy. Per that paper: Patients aged 18 to 65 with hyperthyroidism were newly diagnosed, with duration under 2 months. Exclusion criteria comprised uncontrolled infection, other autoimmune disease, pregnancy or lactation. The majority of expanded thyroid clonotypes above 0.001 also appeared in blood.

The V gene is TRBV7-3, the J gene TRBJ2-1, with D possibly being TRBD1 (5 bases). The sample was peripheral blood mononuclear cells (PBMCs), taken at new diagnosis, from a patient treated with antithyroid drugs. The source of this sequence is a middle-aged man with Graves disease. The CDR3 spells CASSLRSGLGNEQFF. The CDR3 bases are TGTGCCAGCAGCTTAAGGTCAGGGCTCGGGAATGAGCAGTTCTTC.